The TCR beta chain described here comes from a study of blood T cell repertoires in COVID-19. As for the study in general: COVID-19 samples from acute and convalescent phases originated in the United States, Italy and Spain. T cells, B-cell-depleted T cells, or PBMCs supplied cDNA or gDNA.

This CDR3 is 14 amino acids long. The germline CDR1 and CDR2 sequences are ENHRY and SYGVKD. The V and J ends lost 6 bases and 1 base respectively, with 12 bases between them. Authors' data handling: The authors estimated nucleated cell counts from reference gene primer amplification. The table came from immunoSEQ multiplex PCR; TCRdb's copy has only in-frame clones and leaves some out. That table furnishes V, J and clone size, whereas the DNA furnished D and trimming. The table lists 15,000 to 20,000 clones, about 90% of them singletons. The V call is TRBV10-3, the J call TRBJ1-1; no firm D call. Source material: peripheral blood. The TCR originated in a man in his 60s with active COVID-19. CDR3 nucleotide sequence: TGTGCCATCAGAGTCCCGTCGGGGAACACTGAAGCTTTCTTT. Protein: CAIRVPSGNTEAFF.